The TCR beta chain described here comes from a study of blood T cell repertoires in COVID-19. Turning to the study itself: The origin of the acute and convalescent COVID-19 samples was the United States, Italy and Spain.

Source study methods: Amplification of reference gene primers was used by the study to estimate nucleated cell counts. Using immunoSEQ multiplex PCR, the repertoire was profiled, and TCRdb retains in-frame clones only, with some absent. That table gives V, J and clone size, and the DNA gave D and trimming. The sample lists some 43,000 clones, 70% to 85% occurring once. Looked up from germline, CDR1 is LNHDA and CDR2 is SQIVND (reference sequence). The CDR3 has 18 amino acids. Trimming pared 1 base from V and 3 bases from J, leaving 20 bases between. What was sequenced was peripheral blood. The chain joins TRBV19 to TRBJ2-3, with D maybe TRBD2 (5 bases). This TCR derives from a man in his fifties with active COVID-19. CDR3 protein: CASSIAPRGLLSTDTQYF. The CDR3, as DNA: TGTGCCAGTAGTATAGCCCCGCGCGGGCTTCTAAGTACAGATACGCAGTATTTT.